This TCR beta chain was found in a study of molecular identifiers for immune sequencing clone quantification. This clonotype was seen at least ten times. Each CDR3 protein is one row after TCRdb ran MiXCR on the PCR reads. This sample yields 400,000 to 600,000 distinct CDR3 sequences, of which about 21% are seen a single time; approximately 0.84% belongs to the top ten. This clonotype originated in a human donor in good health. Some libraries in this study had Jurkat cell RNA spiked in. Material: naive CD8+ T cells from blood, with Jurkat cell RNA spiked in. Subset described: FACS-sorted CD8+CD4-CCR7+CD45RA+ naive T cells.

CDR3 amino acids: CASSQVSGGDYGYTF. CDR3 nucleotide sequence: TGTGCCAGCAGCCAAGTGTCAGGAGGGGACTATGGCTACACCTTC. The chain uses TRBV14 and TRBJ1-2, with D possibly being TRBD1 (5 bases). The V and J ends lost 1 base and 3 bases respectively, with 12 bases between them. The CDR3 has 15 residues. The V gene's germline CDR1 is SGHDN and CDR2 FVKESK.